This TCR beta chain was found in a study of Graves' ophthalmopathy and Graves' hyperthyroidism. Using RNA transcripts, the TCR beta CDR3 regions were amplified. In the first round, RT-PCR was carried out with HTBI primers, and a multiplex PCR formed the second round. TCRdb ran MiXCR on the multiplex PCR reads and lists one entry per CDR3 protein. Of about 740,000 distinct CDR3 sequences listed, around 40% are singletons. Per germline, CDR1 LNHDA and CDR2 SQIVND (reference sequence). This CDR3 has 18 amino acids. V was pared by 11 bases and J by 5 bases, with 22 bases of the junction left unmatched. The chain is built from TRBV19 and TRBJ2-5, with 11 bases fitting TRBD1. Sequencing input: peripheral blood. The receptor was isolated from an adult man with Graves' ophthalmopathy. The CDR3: CAWRSKVPGQGEWETQYF. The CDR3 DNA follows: TGTGCCTGGAGATCAAAGGTCCCGGGACAGGGGGAATGGGAGACCCAGTACTTC.